This T cell receptor (beta chain) was observed in a study of OX40 agonist ivuxolimab in advanced cancers. Study context: The patients received agonistic anti-OX40 (CD134) antibody ivuxolimab. Dose-escalation patients suffered from hepatocellular carcinoma, melanoma, renal cell or head and neck cancer. The study's findings and limits: Relative to CD4+, CD8+ T cells held more expanded clones on average.

CDR1 is SEHNR, CDR2 FQNEAQ, per germline (reference sequence). CDR3 size: 14 residues. With regard to this clone: Its specificity is not known.

Assay: immunoSEQ multiplex PCR; the TCRdb copy retains only in-frame clones and omits some. Among about 20,000 clones listed, 65% to 85% were seen once. This receptor was obtained from an adult with an advanced solid tumor such as melanoma, head and neck, liver or kidney cancer. The chain employs TRBV7-9 and TRBJ2-5, with D possibly TRBD2 on 6 matching bases. The DNA end lines up better with TRBJ2-7; the J call may be wrong. The sequencing used CD4+ or CD8+ T cells sorted from blood, collected in a trial of the OX40 agonist ivuxolimab. Written as DNA, the CDR3 is TGTGCCAGCAGCCCTCGGGGGTTGGCGCACGAGCAGTACTTC. Translation gives CASSPRGLAHEQYF.